The subject of this entry is one TCR beta chain. The sample originates from a study of T cell responses to AZD1222 COVID-19 vaccine. This CDR3 has 16 amino acids. V shed 6 bases and J 3 bases; nucleotides not matched to a gene: 14. Germline V gene lookup returns CDR1 SGHRS and CDR2 YFSETQ. TCRdb's table, derived via immunoSEQ multiplex PCR, lists solely in-frame clones and lacks some. The sample consists of around 8,000 clones, approximately 88% of them appearing once. This rearrangement joins TRBV5-1 to TRBJ1-1; 7 bases are a match to TRBD1. This clonotype originated in an adult who received the AZD1222 COVID-19 vaccine. The sequenced sample was peripheral blood, obtained 28 days after the second AZD1222 dose. In DNA form, the CDR3 reads TGCGCCAGCAAGGTAGGGCAGGGGGTGCGGTACACTGAAGCTTTCTTT. Encoded protein: CASKVGQGVRYTEAFF.